What follows describes a single T cell receptor beta chain. The data were obtained in a study of shared clonotypes between healthy human individuals. Using immunoSEQ multiplex PCR, the repertoire was profiled, and TCRdb retains in-frame clones only, with some absent. The data contain about 1.5 million clones, around 98% of them singletons. The CDR3 runs 17 residues. The ends lost 4 bases at V and 5 bases at J; junction bases unmatched: 17. Germline V gene sequence: CDR1 SGHKS, CDR2 YYEKEE (reference sequence). This clonotype was obtained from a man between 25 and 39 years old in good health. The chain uses TRBV5-5 and TRBJ2-7, with 8 bases aligning to TRBD1. The sequenced material came from naive CD4+ T cells sorted from blood. Stated subset: CD45RA+ positively selected. Here the CDR3 reads CASSGRDRLKGSNEQYF. In DNA, the CDR3 is TGTGCCAGCAGCGGCCGGGACAGGTTGAAGGGTTCCAACGAGCAGTACTTC.